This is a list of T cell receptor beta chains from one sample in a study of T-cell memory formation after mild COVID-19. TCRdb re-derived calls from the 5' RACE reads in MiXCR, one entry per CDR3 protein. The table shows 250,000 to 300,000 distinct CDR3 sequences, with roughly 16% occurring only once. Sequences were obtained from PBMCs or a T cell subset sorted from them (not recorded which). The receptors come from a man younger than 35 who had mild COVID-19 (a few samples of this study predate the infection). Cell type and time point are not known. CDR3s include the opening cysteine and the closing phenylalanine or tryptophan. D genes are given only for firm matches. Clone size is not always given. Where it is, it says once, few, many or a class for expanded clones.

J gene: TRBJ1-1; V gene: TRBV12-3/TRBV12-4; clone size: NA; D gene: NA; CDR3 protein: CASSNLRNTEAFF; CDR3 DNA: TGTGCCAGCAGCAATCTTCGGAACACTGAAGCTTTCTTT
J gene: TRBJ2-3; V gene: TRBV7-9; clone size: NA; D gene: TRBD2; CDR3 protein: CASRSTSGGITDTQYF; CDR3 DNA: TGTGCCAGCAGGAGCACTAGCGGGGGGATCACAGATACGCAGTATTTT
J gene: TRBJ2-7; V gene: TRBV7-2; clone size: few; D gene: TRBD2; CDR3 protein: CASSLTSGRYEQYF; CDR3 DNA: TGTGCCAGCAGCCTGACTAGCGGGAGATACGAGCAGTACTTC
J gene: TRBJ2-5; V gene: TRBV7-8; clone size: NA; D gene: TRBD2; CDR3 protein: CASSFIRTSGVETQYF; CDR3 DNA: TGTGCCAGCAGCTTTATACGGACTAGCGGGGTAGAGACCCAGTACTTC
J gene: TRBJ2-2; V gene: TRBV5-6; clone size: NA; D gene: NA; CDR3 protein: CASSLVYTGELFF; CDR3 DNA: TGTGCCAGCAGCTTGGTGTACACCGGGGAGCTGTTTTTT
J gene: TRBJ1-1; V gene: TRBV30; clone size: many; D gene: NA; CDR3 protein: CAWSVQGSPRAFF; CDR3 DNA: TGTGCCTGGAGTGTCCAGGGTTCCCCCCGGGCTTTCTTT
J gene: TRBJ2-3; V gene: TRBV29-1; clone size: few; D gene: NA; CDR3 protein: CSVAAGATDTQYF; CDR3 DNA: TGCAGCGTAGCTGCGGGGGCAACAGATACGCAGTATTTT
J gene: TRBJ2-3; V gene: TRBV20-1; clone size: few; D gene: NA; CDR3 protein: CSARDRPRGTDTQYF; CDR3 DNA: TGCAGTGCTAGAGATCGTCCTCGGGGCACAGATACGCAGTATTTT
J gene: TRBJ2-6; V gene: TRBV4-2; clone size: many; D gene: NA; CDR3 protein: CASSHTRGRTGANVLTF; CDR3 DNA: TGTGCCAGCAGCCACACTCGGGGGAGAACTGGGGCCAACGTCCTGACTTTC
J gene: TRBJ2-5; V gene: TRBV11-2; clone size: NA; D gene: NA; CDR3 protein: CASSLEAGLQETQYF; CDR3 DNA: TGTGCCAGCAGCTTAGAGGCGGGACTCCAAGAGACCCAGTACTTC
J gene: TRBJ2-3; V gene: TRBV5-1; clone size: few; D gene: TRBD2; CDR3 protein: CASSLATSGTDTQYF; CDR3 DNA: TGCGCCAGCAGCTTGGCGACTAGCGGCACAGATACGCAGTATTTT
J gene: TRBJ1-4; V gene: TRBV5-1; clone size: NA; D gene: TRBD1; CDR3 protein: CASSRTGIDEKLFF; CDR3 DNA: TGCGCCAGCAGCCGGACAGGGATAGATGAAAAACTGTTTTTT
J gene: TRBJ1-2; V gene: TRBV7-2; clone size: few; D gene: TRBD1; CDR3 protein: CASRPGQGARGYTF; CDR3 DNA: TGTGCCAGCAGACCCGGACAGGGGGCGCGGGGCTACACCTTC
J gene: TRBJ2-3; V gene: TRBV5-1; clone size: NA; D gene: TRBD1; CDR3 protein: CASSEAGQGADTQYF; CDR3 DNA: TGCGCCAGCAGCGAGGCAGGACAGGGGGCAGATACGCAGTATTTT
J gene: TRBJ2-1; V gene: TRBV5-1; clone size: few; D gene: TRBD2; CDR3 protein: CASSLGASGGLVNEQFF; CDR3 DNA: TGCGCCAGCAGCTTGGGTGCTAGCGGGGGGCTCGTAAATGAGCAGTTCTTC
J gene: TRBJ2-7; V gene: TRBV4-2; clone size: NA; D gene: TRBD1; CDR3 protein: CASSLGPGQGVSEQYF; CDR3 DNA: TGTGCCAGCAGCTTGGGGCCGGGACAGGGAGTTTCCGAGCAGTACTTC
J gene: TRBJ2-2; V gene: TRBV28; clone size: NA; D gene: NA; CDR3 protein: CASRRTALPGELFF; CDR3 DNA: TGTGCCAGCAGGCGTACTGCATTGCCCGGGGAGCTGTTTTTT
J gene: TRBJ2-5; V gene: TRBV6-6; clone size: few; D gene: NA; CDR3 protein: CASFNRVQETQYF; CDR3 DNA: TGTGCCAGCTTCAACAGGGTCCAAGAGACCCAGTACTTC
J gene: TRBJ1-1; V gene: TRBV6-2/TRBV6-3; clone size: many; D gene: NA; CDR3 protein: CASSYFLTGRYVTEAFF; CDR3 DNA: TGTGCCAGCAGTTACTTCCTAACAGGTAGATACGTCACTGAAGCTTTCTTT
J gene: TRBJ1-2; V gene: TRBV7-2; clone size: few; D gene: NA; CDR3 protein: CASSLGPTGNYGYTF; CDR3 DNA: TGTGCCAGCAGCCTCGGACCTACAGGGAACTATGGCTACACCTTC
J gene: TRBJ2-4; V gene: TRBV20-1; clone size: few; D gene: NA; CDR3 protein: CSARDSRGNIQYF; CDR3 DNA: TGCAGTGCCCGAGACTCCCGCGGGAACATTCAGTACTTC
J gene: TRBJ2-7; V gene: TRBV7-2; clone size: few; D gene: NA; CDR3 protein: CASRVTATYEQYF; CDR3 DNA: TGTGCCAGCAGGGTGACAGCAACCTACGAGCAGTACTTC
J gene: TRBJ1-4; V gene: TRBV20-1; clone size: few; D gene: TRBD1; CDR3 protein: CGLQGFVSEKLFF; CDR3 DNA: TGCGGGCTACAGGGGTTCGTGAGTGAAAAACTGTTTTTT
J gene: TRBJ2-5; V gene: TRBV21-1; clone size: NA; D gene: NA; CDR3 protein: CASSKDSLQETQYF; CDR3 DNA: TGTGCCAGCAGCAAGGACAGCCTCCAAGAGACCCAGTACTTC
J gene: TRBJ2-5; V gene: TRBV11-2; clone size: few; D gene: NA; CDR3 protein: CASSFNPGGQETQYF; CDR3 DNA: TGTGCCAGCAGCTTTAATCCAGGAGGACAAGAGACCCAGTACTTC
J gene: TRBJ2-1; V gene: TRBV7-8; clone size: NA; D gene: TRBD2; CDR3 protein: CASSLGAGGSYEQFF; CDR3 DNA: TGTGCCAGCAGTCTTGGGGCGGGGGGCTCCTATGAGCAGTTCTTC
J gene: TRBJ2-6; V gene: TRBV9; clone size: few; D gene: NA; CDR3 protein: CASSVHTSGANVLTF; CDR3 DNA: TGTGCCAGCAGCGTCCACACTAGTGGGGCCAACGTCCTGACTTTC
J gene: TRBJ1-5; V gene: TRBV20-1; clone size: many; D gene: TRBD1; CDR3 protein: CSAVRQGDGQPQHF; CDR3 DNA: TGCAGTGCAGTTAGACAGGGGGACGGTCAGCCCCAGCATTTT
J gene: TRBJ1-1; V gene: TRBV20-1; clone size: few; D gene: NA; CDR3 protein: CSARALDAEAFF; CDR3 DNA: TGCAGTGCTAGAGCCCTAGACGCTGAAGCTTTCTTT
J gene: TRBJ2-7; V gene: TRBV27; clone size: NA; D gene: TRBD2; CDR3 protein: CASSPRTSSFQEQYF; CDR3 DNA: TGTGCCAGCAGTCCCCGGACTAGCAGTTTTCAAGAGCAGTACTTC
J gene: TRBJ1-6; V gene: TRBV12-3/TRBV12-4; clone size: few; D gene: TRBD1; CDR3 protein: CASSWGRDRRGSPLHF; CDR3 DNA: TGTGCCAGCAGTTGGGGCCGGGACAGGAGAGGTTCACCCCTCCACTTT
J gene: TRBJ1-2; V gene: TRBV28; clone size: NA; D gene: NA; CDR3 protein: CASRGLGVAGYTF; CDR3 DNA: TGTGCCAGCAGGGGCTTGGGGGTAGCTGGCTACACCTTC
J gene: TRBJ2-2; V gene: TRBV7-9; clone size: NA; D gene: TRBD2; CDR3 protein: CASSSGTSGGVNTGELFF; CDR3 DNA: TGTGCCAGCAGCTCCGGGACTAGCGGGGGGGTTAACACCGGGGAGCTGTTTTTT
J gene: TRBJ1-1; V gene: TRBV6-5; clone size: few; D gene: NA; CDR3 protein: CASSLGGSSTEAFF; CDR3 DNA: TGTGCCAGCAGTTTGGGGGGTTCAAGTACTGAAGCTTTCTTT
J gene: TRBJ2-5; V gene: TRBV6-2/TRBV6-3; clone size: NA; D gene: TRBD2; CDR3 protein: CASSPGGDKETQYF; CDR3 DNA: TGTGCCAGCAGTCCCGGGGGGGACAAGGAGACCCAGTACTTC
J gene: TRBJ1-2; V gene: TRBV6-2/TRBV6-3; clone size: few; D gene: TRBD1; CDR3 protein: CASRDGQGKGYTF; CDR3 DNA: TGTGCCAGCAGAGACGGACAGGGTAAAGGCTACACCTTC
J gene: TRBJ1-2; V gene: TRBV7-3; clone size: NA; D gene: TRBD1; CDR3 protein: CASSSRDRLHGYTF; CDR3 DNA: TGTGCCAGCAGCTCGAGGGACAGGTTACATGGCTACACCTTC
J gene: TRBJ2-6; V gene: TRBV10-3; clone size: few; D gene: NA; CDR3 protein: CAARGSGANVLTF; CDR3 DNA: TGTGCCGCCCGGGGGAGTGGGGCCAACGTCCTGACTTTC
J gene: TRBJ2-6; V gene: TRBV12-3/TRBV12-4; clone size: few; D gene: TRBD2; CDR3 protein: CASTRRTSLGANVLTF; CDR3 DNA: TGTGCCAGCACCCGCCGGACTAGCCTTGGGGCCAACGTCCTGACTTTC